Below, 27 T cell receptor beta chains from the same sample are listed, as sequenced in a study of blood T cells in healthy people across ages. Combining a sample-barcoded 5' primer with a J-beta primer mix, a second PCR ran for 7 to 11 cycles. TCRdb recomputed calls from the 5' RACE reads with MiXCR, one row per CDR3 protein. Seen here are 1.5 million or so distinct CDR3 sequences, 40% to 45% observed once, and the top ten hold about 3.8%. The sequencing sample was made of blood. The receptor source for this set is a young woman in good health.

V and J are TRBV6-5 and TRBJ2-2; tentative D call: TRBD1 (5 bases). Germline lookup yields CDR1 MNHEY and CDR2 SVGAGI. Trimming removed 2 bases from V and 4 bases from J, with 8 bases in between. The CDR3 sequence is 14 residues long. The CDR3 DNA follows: TGTGCCAGCAGTTACGGGGCAGGCACCGGGGAGCTGTTTTTT. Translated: CASSYGAGTGELFF.

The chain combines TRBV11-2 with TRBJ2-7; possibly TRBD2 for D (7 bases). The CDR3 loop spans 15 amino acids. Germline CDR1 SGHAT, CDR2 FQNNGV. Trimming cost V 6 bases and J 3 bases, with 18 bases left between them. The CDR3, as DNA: TGTGCCAGCAGGACAGTGGGGGGGCGCTTCTACGAGCAGTACTTC. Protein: CASRTVGGRFYEQYF.

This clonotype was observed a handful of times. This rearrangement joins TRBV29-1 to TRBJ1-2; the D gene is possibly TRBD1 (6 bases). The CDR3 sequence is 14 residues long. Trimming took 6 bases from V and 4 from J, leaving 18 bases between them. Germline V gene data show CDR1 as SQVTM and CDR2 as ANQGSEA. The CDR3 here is CSVEAQGQIYGYTF. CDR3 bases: TGCAGCGTGGAGGCTCAGGGGCAGATCTATGGCTACACCTTC.

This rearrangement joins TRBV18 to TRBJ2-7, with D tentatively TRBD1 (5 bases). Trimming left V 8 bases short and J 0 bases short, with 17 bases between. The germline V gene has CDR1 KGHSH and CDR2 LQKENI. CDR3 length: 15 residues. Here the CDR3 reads CASTQPGLSSYEQYF. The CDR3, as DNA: TGTGCCAGCACCCAGCCAGGGCTCAGCTCCTACGAGCAGTACTTC.

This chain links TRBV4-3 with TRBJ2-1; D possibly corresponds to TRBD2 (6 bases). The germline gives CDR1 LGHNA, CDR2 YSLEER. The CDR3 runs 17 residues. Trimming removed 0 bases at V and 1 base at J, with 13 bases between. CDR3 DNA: TGCGCCAGCAGCCAAGACATAGTACGGGAGTCCTACAATGAGCAGTTCTTC. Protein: CASSQDIVRESYNEQFF.

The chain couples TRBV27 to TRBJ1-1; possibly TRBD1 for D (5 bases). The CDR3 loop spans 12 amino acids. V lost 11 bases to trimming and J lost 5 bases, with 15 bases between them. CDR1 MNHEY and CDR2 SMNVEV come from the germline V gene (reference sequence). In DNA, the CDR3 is TGTGCCTCCTGGCGGGGGGTTACTGAAGCTTTCTTT. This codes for CASWRGVTEAFF.

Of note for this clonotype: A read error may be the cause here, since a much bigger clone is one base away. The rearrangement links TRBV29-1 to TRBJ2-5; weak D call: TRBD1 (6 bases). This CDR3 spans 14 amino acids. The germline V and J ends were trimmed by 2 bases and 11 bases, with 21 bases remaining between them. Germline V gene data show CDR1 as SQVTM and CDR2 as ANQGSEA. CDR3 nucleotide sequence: TGCAGCGTTGAAAGGGCAGGGGCATATAATGAGCAGTACTTC. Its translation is CSVERAGAYNEQYF.

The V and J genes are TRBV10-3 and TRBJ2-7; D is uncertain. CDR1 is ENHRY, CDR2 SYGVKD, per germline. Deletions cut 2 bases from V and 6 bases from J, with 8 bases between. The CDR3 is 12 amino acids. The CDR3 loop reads CAISEVLGEQYF. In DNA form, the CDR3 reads TGTGCCATCAGTGAGGTCCTTGGCGAGCAGTACTTC.

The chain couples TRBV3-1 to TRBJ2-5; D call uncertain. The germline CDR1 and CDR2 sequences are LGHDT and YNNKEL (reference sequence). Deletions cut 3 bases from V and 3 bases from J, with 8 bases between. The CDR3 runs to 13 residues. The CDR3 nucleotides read TGTGCCAGCAGCCAGTTAACGGAAGAGACCCAGTACTTC. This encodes CASSQLTEETQYF.

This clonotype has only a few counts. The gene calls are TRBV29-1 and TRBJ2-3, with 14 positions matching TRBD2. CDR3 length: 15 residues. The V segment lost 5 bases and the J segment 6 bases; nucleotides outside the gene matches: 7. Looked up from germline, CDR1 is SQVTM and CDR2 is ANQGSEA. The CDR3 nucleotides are TGCAGCGTTTGGACTAGCGGGGGGCCCGGTGATACGCAGTATTTT. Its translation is CSVWTSGGPGDTQYF.

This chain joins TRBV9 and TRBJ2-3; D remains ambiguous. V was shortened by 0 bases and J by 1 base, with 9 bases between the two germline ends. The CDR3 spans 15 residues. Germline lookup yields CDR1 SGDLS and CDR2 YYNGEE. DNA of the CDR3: TGTGCCAGCAGCGTAGACGATGGAGGCACAGATACGCAGTATTTT. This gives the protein CASSVDDGGTDTQYF.

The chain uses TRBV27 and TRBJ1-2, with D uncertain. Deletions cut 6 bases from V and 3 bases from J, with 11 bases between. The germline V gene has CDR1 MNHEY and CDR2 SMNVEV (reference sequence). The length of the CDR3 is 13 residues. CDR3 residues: CASSAGIYYGYTF. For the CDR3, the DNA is TGTGCCAGCAGCGCTGGGATCTACTATGGCTACACCTTC.

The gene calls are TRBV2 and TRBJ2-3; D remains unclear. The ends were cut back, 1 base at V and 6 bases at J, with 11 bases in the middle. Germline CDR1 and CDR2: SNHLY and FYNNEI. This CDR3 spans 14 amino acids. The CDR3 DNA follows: TGTGCCAGCAGTGAAGACAGCACGCGGGATACGCAGTATTTT. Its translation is CASSEDSTRDTQYF.

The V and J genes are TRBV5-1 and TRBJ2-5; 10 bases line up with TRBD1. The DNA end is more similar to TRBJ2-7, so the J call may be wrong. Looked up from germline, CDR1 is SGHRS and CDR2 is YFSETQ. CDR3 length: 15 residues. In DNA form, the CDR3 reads TGCGCCAGCAGCGCGGGACAGGGGCTGGGGTACGAGCAGTACTTC. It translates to CASSAGQGLGYEQYF.

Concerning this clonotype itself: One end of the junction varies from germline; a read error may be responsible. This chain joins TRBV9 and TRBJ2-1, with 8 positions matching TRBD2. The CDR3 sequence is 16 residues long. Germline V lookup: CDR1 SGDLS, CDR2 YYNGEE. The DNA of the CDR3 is TGTGCCAGCAGCCCTACAGGTAGCGGGAACCCCCATGAGCAGGTCTTC. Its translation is CASSPTGSGNPHEQVF.

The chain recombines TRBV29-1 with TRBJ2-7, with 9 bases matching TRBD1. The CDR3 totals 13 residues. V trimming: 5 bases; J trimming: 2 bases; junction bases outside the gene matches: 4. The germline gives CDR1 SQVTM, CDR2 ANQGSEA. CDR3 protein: CSVTRDRAYEQYF. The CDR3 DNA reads TGCAGCGTTACCCGGGACAGGGCCTACGAGCAGTACTTC.

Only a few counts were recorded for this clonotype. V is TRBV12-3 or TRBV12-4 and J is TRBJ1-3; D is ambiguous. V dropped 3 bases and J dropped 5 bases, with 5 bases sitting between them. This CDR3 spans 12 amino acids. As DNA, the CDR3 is TGTGCCAGCAGTTTGGGCAGAAACACCATATATTTT. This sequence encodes CASSLGRNTIYF.

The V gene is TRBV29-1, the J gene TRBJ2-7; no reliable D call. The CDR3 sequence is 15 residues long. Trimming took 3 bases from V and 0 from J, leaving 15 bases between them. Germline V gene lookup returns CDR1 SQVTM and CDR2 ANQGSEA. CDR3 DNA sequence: TGCAGCGTTGAGTTACGGCAAAGGAGCTCCTACGAGCAGTACTTC. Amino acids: CSVELRQRSSYEQYF.

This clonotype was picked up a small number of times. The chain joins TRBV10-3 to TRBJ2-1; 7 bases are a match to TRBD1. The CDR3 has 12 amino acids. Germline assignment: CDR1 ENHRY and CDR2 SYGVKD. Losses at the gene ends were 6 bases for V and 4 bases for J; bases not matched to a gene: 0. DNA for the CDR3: TGTGCCATCAGGGGACAGTACAATGAGCAGTTCTTC. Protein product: CAIRGQYNEQFF.

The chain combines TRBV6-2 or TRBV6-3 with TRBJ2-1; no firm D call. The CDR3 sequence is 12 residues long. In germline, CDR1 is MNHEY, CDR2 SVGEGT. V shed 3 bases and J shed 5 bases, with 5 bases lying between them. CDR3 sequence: CASSYLDNEQFF. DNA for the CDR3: TGTGCCAGCAGTTATCTGGACAATGAGCAGTTCTTC.

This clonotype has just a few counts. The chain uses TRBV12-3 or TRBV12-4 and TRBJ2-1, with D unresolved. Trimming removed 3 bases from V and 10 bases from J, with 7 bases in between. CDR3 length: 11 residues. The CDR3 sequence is CASSFMGEQFF. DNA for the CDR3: TGTGCCAGCAGTTTTATGGGGGAGCAGTTCTTC.

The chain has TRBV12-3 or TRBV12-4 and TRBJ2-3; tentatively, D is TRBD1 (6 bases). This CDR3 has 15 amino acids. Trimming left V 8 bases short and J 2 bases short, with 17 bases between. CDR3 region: CASSVGGSFTDTQYF. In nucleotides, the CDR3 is TGTGCCAGCTCTGTAGGGGGATCGTTCACAGATACGCAGTATTTT.

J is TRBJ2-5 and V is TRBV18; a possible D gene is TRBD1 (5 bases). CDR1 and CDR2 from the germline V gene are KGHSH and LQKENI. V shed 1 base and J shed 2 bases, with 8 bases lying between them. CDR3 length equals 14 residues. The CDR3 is CASSPRAGQETQYF. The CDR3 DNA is TGTGCCAGCTCACCACGGGCAGGGCAAGAGACCCAGTACTTC.

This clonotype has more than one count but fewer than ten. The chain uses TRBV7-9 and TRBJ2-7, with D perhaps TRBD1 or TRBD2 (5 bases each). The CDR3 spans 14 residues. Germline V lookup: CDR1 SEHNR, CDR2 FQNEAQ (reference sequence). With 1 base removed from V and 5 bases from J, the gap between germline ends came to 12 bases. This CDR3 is CASSLGVRDDEQYF. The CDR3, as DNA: TGTGCCAGCAGCTTAGGGGTAAGGGACGACGAGCAGTACTTC.

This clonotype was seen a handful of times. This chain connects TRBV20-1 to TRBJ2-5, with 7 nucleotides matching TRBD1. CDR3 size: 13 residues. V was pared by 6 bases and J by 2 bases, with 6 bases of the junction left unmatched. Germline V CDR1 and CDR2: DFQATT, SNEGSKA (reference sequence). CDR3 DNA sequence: TGCAGTGCGCTCAACAGGGGACAAGAGACCCAGTACTTC. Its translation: CSALNRGQETQYF.

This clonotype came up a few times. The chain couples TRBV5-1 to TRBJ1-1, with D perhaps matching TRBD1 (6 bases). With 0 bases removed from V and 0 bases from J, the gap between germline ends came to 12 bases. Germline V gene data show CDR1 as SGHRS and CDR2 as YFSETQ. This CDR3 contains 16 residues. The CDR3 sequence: CASSLAWGAMNTEAFF. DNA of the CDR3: TGCGCCAGCAGCTTGGCCTGGGGGGCGATGAACACTGAAGCTTTCTTT. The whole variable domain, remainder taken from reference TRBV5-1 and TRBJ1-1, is KAGVTQTPRYLIKTRGQQVTLSCSPISGHRSVSWYQQTPGQGLQFLFEYFSETQRNKGNFPGRFSGRQFSNSRSEMNVSTLELGDSALYLCASSLAWGAMNTEAFFGQGTRLTVV.

The DNA for the CDR3 is TGTGCCAGCAGTTCCACCCCTAGCGGTTGGGCCTACGAGCAGTACTTC. This codes for CASSSTPSGWAYEQYF. The rearrangement joins TRBV6-2 or TRBV6-3 to TRBJ2-7, with 7 bases fitting TRBD2. The germline V gene has CDR1 MNHEY and CDR2 SVGEGT. The CDR3 consists of 16 residues. J gave up 2 bases and V 4 bases, and 11 bases lay outside the gene matches.